Reported below is one T cell receptor (beta chain). What it recognizes is unknown. The sample holds other DNA sequences that translate to the same CDR3. These data belong to a study of cytotoxic CD8 clonotypes in ibrutinib-treated CLL. Across the whole study: Responses: some 25 partial, 2 complete; after median about 70 months, 14 stayed remitted, roughly 12 progressed. Samples showed on average approximately 270,000 productive templates and around 94,000 productive rearrangements. Study outcomes and limitations: Circulating CD8+ T-cell counts were tracked by baseline clonality, which exceeded that of age-matched healthy donors. With treatment, public clonotypes, which were uncommon, either contracted or remained stable.

Assay: immunoSEQ multiplex PCR; the TCRdb copy retains only in-frame clones and omits some. The top ten clones hold over 2% of a sample with about 160,000 clones, 81% of them seen once. This CDR3 contains 13 residues. Trimming removed 2 bases at V and 3 bases at J, with 8 bases between. CDR1 and CDR2 (germline): MDHEN, SYDVKM. The sequencing used PBMCs, collected after 12 months of ibrutinib treatment. The clonotype was recovered from a human donor with chronic lymphocytic leukemia. The gene calls are TRBV28 and TRBJ2-7; unclear D gene. CDR3 DNA: TGTGCCAGCAGTTTAAGCAGCAACTACGAGCAGTACTTC. Its translation: CASSLSSNYEQYF.